This note documents a single T cell receptor (beta chain) sequence. The data were obtained in a study of blood T cell repertoires in COVID-19. The overall study: Samples representing acute and convalescent COVID-19 were sourced from the United States, Italy and Spain.

Authors' analysis steps: By means of reference gene primer amplification, nucleated cell counts were estimated. Produced via immunoSEQ multiplex PCR; TCRdb's table is partial and in-frame only. V and J calls and clone size follow that table, whereas D and trimming were derived from the DNA. The data hold approximately 130,000 clones, with around four fifths observed a single time. After removal of 2 bases from V and 3 bases from J, the junction contained 7 bases not matched to a gene. The germline V gene encodes CDR1 LGHNA and CDR2 YSLEER. The CDR3 totals 15 residues. The chain uses TRBV4-3 and TRBJ2-7; 7 nucleotides align to TRBD1. Sequences were obtained from peripheral blood. The source of this sequence is a human donor in a cohort sampled during active COVID-19. This CDR3 reads CASSQYGGQLYEQYF. For the CDR3, the DNA is TGCGCCAGCAGCCAATATGGGGGACAGCTCTACGAGCAGTACTTC.